The text below deals with one TCR beta chain. A much larger clonotype is one base distant, so this may be a read error. This sample was included in a study of PD-L1 blockade in urothelial cancer. About the research overall: The study started patients on atezolizumab around 2014, giving 1,200 mg intravenously every 3 weeks. Study patients had been treated with 0 to 3 previous chemotherapy regimens. Blood samples had a median of approximately 150,000 T cells, 80,000 to 85,000 unique TCRs, and clonality roughly 0.08.

Germline V gene sequence: CDR1 SGHTS, CDR2 YDEGEE. The CDR3 contains 16 residues. Trimming removed 5 bases from V and 2 bases from J, with 17 bases in between. Repertoires were generated with immunoSEQ multiplex PCR, while TCRdb's copy carries only in-frame clones and drops some. The sample records nearly 50,000 clones, roughly 80% being singletons. Time point in this sample: peripheral blood 6 weeks after treatment start. Sample numbers ranged from 1 to 8 per patient, encompassing pretreatment and on-treatment collections. The rearrangement links TRBV5-8 to TRBJ1-5; D may be TRBD1 (5 bases). Sequenced material: PBMCs, taken around atezolizumab (anti-PD-L1) treatment. The TCR originated in a man aged 65-85 years with urothelial cancer. The DNA of the CDR3 is TGTGCCAGCAGTTTCCATCAGGGATGGGGCAATCAGCCCCAGCATTTT. This codes for CASSFHQGWGNQPQHF.